Given below is one T cell receptor (beta chain) in context. The target of this receptor is not known. Nothing much larger sits one base from this clone, and base qualities are not available. This entry comes from a study of blood T cell repertoires in COVID-19 (dated by TCRdb to 2020 to 2022). For the study in its entirety: Samples covering the acute and convalescent phases of COVID-19 were provided by collaborators in the United States, Italy and Spain. The prospective study material was composed of cDNA or gDNA derived from T cells, B-cell-depleted T cells, or PBMCs. Subjects who had been exposed to COVID-19, were actively infected with it, or had recovered from it provided the deeply sampled blood TCRbeta repertoires that made up the dataset. The repertoires were released in a freely available public database meant as a resource for research on the immune response to SARS-CoV-2. Samples came from the ongoing ImmuneRACE study (first 160 participants) plus 1,254 subjects from 6 global collaborators. A de-identified subject ID, COVID-19 status, age in years and sex were almost always included in the sample metadata. Where available, HLA class I and class II types were taken from metadata supplied by the sample provider and were not determined by assay-based typing.

The CDR3 holds 16 amino acids from the cysteine to the phenylalanine. Only the CDR3 DNA stays, 48 bases, in frame from base 1. In the germline V gene, CDR1 corresponds to KGHSH and CDR2 to LQKENI. V is pruned by 3 bases and J by 8 bases, leaving 15 bases of the junction without a gene match. The collaborating institutions used their own protocols to collect whole blood in K2EDTA tubes. Collaborator samples were shipped for TCRbeta analysis as frozen whole blood, isolated PBMCs, or DNA extracted from either sample type. What the study reported, not specific to this receptor: Clinical and demographic metadata were provided uncurated, with the amount varying by source and participant.

The immunoSEQ Assay, a bias-controlled multiplex PCR, was used to amplify TCRbeta CDR3 regions from genomic DNA. As for the authors' bioinformatics: Within the assay, amplification of reference gene primers was used to estimate how many nucleated cells each sample contained. To quantify the absolute abundance of each unique TCRbeta CDR3 rearrangement, sequence reads were collapsed and filtered. For each sample, productive Simpson clonality was calculated by taking the square root of Simpson's diversity index across productive rearrangements. The table comes from immuneACCESS by way of TCRdb, which keeps in-frame sequences with V and J called. Part of the clones is missing from these tables; in studies checked, under half for an unresolved V gene and the rest for unknown reasons. The V and J calls and the clone size are those of that table, but D and trimming were determined from the DNA. Within this sample are some 50,000 clones, with 80% to 90% of them counted one time only. The top ten constitute 15% to 19% of the sample.

Recombination linked TRBV18 to TRBJ1-2; TRBD1 aligns with 7 central bases. The sequence was obtained from a human donor in a cohort sampled during active COVID-19. The donor label of this sample is uncertain. The sequenced sample consisted of peripheral blood. The CDR3 region reads CASSPTETGAARGYTF. The DNA is TGTGCCAGCTCACCCACGGAAACAGGGGCGGCTAGGGGCTACACCTTC. When the CDR3 is completed using the reference TRBV18 and TRBJ1-2 genes on either side, the full variable domain is NAGVMQNPRHLVRRRGQEARLRCSPMKGHSHVYWYRQLPEEGLKFMVYLQKENIIDESGMPKERFSAEFPKEGPSILRIQQVVRGDSAAYFCASSPTETGAARGYTFGSGTRLTVV.